What follows are 17 T cell receptor beta chains derived from one specimen sequenced in a study of T cell responses to AZD1222 COVID-19 vaccine. Data came from immunoSEQ multiplex PCR; TCRdb stores just in-frame clones and leaves some out. The table shows about 52,000 clones, with approximately 86% occurring only once. The sequences come from peripheral blood, collected 28 days after the second AZD1222 dose. The receptors were sampled from an adult who received the AZD1222 COVID-19 vaccine.

The rearrangement joins TRBV30 to TRBJ1-2; D perhaps matches TRBD1 (6 bases). This CDR3 has 15 residues. Trimming stripped 5 bases from V and 3 bases from J, with 19 bases between. Germline CDR1 and CDR2: GTSNPN and SVGIG (reference sequence). DNA of the CDR3: TGTGCCTGGTTTCGCCGCAGGGGTCCGGACTATGGCTACACCTTC. Translating it yields CAWFRRRGPDYGYTF.

This clone has only a few counts. This rearrangement joins TRBV28 to TRBJ1-1, with unresolved D. Germline V gene lookup returns CDR1 MDHEN and CDR2 SYDVKM. This CDR3 contains 14 residues. Between the trimmed V and J ends, which lost 3 bases and 1 base, there was a span of 9 bases. The DNA of the CDR3 is TGTGCCAGCAGTTTTATGGGTGCGAACACTGAAGCTTTCTTT. Amino acid sequence: CASSFMGANTEAFF.

The chain has TRBV19 and TRBJ2-3; D gene uncertain. Trimming cost V 5 bases and J 1 base, with 13 bases left between them. The CDR3 runs to 15 residues. From germline, CDR1 is LNHDA and CDR2 SQIVND (reference sequence). Here the CDR3 reads CASSLTPGGTDTQYF. Written as DNA, the CDR3 is TGTGCCAGTAGTTTAACCCCGGGCGGCACAGATACGCAGTATTTT.

This chain joins TRBV5-6 and TRBJ2-1; D might be TRBD1 or TRBD2, each matching 6 bases. V dropped 0 bases and J dropped 2 bases, with 15 bases sitting between them. The germline CDR1 and CDR2 sequences are SGHDT and YYEEEE. This CDR3 comprises 17 residues. CDR3 sequence: CASSLAGVGRAYNEQFF. The CDR3, as DNA: TGTGCCAGCAGCTTGGCAGGGGTCGGGAGAGCCTACAATGAGCAGTTCTTC.

This clone appeared once. The chain couples TRBV15 to TRBJ1-1, with a tentative D call TRBD1 (5 bases). Per germline, CDR1 LNHNV and CDR2 YYDKDF (reference sequence). Trimming shortened V by 1 base and J by 1 base, and 7 bases separated the two germline ends. This CDR3 is built from 14 residues. CDR3: CATSRGGPNTEAFF. DNA for the CDR3: TGTGCCACCAGCAGAGGGGGCCCGAACACTGAAGCTTTCTTT.

The chain employs TRBV7-2 and TRBJ1-5; D unresolved. This CDR3 is 13 amino acids long. V was trimmed by 1 base and J by 8 bases, leaving 9 bases between them. Per the germline V gene, CDR1 is SGHTA and CDR2 is FQGNSA. DNA of the CDR3: TGTGCCAGCAGCTTAGTTTTGTGGGAGCCCCAGCATTTT. Translated, it gives CASSLVLWEPQHF.

This chain links TRBV25-1 with TRBJ1-1; D might be TRBD1 (5 bases). V lost 5 bases and J 4 bases, leaving 11 bases between the germline ends. Germline V gene sequence: CDR1 MGHDK, CDR2 SYGVNS. The CDR3 has 13 residues. The CDR3 sequence: CASSRGGGTEAFF. The CDR3 DNA reads as TGTGCCAGCAGTCGCGGGGGGGGCACTGAAGCTTTCTTT.

The genes are TRBV13 and TRBJ2-5; D gene uncertain. This CDR3 comprises 11 residues. Germline V gene data show CDR1 as PRHDT and CDR2 as FYEKMQ (reference sequence). The ends were cut back, 2 bases at V and 5 bases at J, with 3 bases in the middle. DNA for the CDR3: TGTGCCAGCAGCTTACAGGAGACCCAGTACTTC. Its protein is CASSLQETQYF. Full variable domain (rest looked up from reference TRBV13 and TRBJ2-5): AAGVIQSPRHLIKEKRETATLKCYPIPRHDTVYWYQQGPGQDPQFLISFYEKMQSDKGSIPDRFSAQQFSDYHSELNMSSLELGDSALYFCASSLQETQYFGPGTRLLVL.

This rearrangement joins TRBV4-2 to TRBJ2-1; 12 nucleotides align to TRBD2. The CDR3 is made up of 16 amino acids. Losses at the gene ends were 4 bases for V and 5 bases for J; bases not matched to a gene: 6. Germline loops: CDR1 LGHNA, CDR2 YNFKEQ. This chain's CDR3 is CASSPRTSGINNEQFF. The CDR3 DNA reads TGTGCCAGCAGCCCCCGGACTAGCGGGATCAACAATGAGCAGTTCTTC.

The chain uses TRBV5-4 and TRBJ2-2; 12 positions agree with TRBD1. The CDR3 contains 16 residues. With V trimmed by 4 bases and J by 5 bases, 6 bases remained unmatched. From germline, CDR1 is SGHNT and CDR2 YYREEE (reference sequence). CDR3 loop: CASSRPGQGATGELFF. For the CDR3, the DNA is TGTGCCAGCAGCCGACCGGGACAGGGGGCTACCGGGGAGCTGTTTTTT.

The chain employs TRBV9 and TRBJ1-1; 9 bases line up with TRBD1. Trimming cost V 2 bases and J 8 bases; bases outside gene matches: 7. Germline loops: CDR1 SGDLS, CDR2 YYNGEE. This CDR3 is built from 14 residues. Here the CDR3 DNA reads TGTGCCAGCAGCGTGAGCCCGGGACAGGGCGAAGCTTTCTTT. It specifies CASSVSPGQGEAFF.

The gene calls are TRBV27 and TRBJ2-7; 11 positions match TRBD1. The CDR3 has 14 residues. Germline V CDR1 and CDR2: MNHEY, SMNVEV (reference sequence). V was clipped by 6 bases and J by 4 bases; unmatched bases: 5. The CDR3 spells CASRRTGGRYEQYF. As DNA, the CDR3 is TGTGCCAGCAGAAGGACAGGGGGCAGGTACGAGCAGTACTTC.

The CDR3 loop reads CSVLVGDGYTF. The CDR3 DNA is TGCAGCGTTCTTGTGGGAGATGGCTACACCTTC. The chain recombines TRBV29-1 with TRBJ1-2; D remains ambiguous. The CDR3 has 11 amino acids. The V end was cut by 5 bases, the J end by 6 bases, with 10 bases between. Germline V lookup: CDR1 SQVTM, CDR2 ANQGSEA.

This chain connects TRBV20-1 to TRBJ2-1; D uncertain. The ends were cut back, 3 bases at V and 10 bases at J, with 10 bases in the middle. Per the germline V gene, CDR1 is DFQATT and CDR2 is SNEGSKA (reference sequence). The CDR3 has 11 residues. CDR3: CSASQSWEQFF. The CDR3 DNA follows: TGCAGTGCTAGCCAGTCTTGGGAGCAGTTCTTC.

The gene calls are TRBV28 and TRBJ1-2; 11 positions agree with TRBD1. The CDR3 length is 15 residues. The junction had 6 bases not matched to a gene; V was cut back by 3 bases and J by 6 bases. Germline CDR1 MDHEN, CDR2 SYDVKM. CDR3 loop: CASSLPDRGRDGYTF. CDR3 in DNA: TGTGCCAGCAGTTTGCCGGACAGGGGGCGGGATGGCTACACCTTC.

Here the CDR3 DNA reads TGTGCCAGCAGCGTAGAGGGGGGGAGCGGTTCTACCGGGGAGCTGTTTTTT. Protein: CASSVEGGSGSTGELFF. The chain recombines TRBV9 with TRBJ2-2; D perhaps matches TRBD2 (7 bases). Germline V gives CDR1 SGDLS, CDR2 YYNGEE. The CDR3 has 17 residues. V lost 0 bases and J lost 5, with 17 bases in between.

V is TRBV6-4 and J is TRBJ2-2; 7 bases are shared with TRBD2. Germline V lookup: CDR1 MRHNA, CDR2 SNTAGT. The CDR3 has 14 residues. V lost 5 bases to trimming and J lost 6 bases; unmatched junction nucleotides: 6. CDR3 region: CASSPLAGPGELFF. In DNA, the CDR3 is TGTGCCAGCAGTCCATTAGCGGGCCCCGGGGAGCTGTTTTTT.